These T cell receptor beta chains were read from a single sample in a study of CD8+CD57+ T cells in acquired aplastic anemia. Each CDR3 protein is one row after TCRdb ran MiXCR on the reads. The repertoire holds 200,000 to 250,000 distinct CDR3 sequences, with around 50% as singletons. Sequenced sample: sorted CD4+, CD8+, or CD8+CD57+ T cells (not recorded which) from PBMCs. The source of these receptors is a human donor with aplastic anemia. Each CDR3 is given with its conserved first and last residue. The D gene is left open where the match is weak. Only some rows state a clone size, as once, few, many or a class for expanded clones.

j_call,d_call,v_call,clone_size,cdr3_aa,cdr3_nt
TRBJ1-1,-,TRBV5-1,many,CASSGVWGGEAFF,TGCGCCAGCAGCGGTGTGTGGGGGGGTGAAGCTTTCTTT
TRBJ2-4,TRBD1,TRBV20-1,many,CSASGQGISNIQYF,TGCAGTGCTAGCGGACAGGGAATTTCGAACATTCAGTACTTC
TRBJ1-1,TRBD1,TRBV15,-,CATSRAETGGTEAFF,TGTGCCACCAGCAGAGCCGAGACAGGGGGCACTGAAGCTTTCTTT
TRBJ1-1,-,TRBV7-2,-,CASRRTDTMNTEAFF,TGTGCCAGCCGGCGGACGGACACCATGAACACTGAAGCTTTCTTT
TRBJ2-7,TRBD1,TRBV10-3,few,CAISGTGGYEQYF,TGTGCCATCAGCGGGACAGGGGGCTACGAGCAGTACTTC
TRBJ1-2,-,TRBV10-3,-,CAISEGQDYGYTF,TGTGCCATCAGCGAGGGGCAAGACTATGGCTACACCTTC
TRBJ1-2,-,TRBV29-1,few,CSVDQRVGVGYTF,TGCAGCGTTGACCAAAGAGTCGGGGTCGGCTACACCTTC
TRBJ2-7,TRBD2,TRBV5-6,-,CASSWRTSGYEQYF,TGTGCCAGCAGCTGGAGGACTAGCGGCTACGAGCAGTACTTC
TRBJ2-7,-,TRBV7-2,many,CASSLGVSRPHEQYF,TGTGCCAGCAGCTTAGGGGTCAGCCGGCCGCACGAGCAGTACTTC
TRBJ2-7,TRBD2,TRBV2,-,CASKTSGGSYEQYF,TGTGCCAGCAAGACTAGCGGGGGCTCCTACGAGCAGTACTTC
TRBJ1-1,TRBD1,TRBV2,many,CASSKGQLNTEAFF,TGTGCCAGCAGTAAGGGACAGCTGAACACTGAAGCTTTCTTT
TRBJ2-7,-,TRBV5-6,-,CASSPFRGQGQYF,TGTGCCAGCAGCCCTTTCCGGGGCCAAGGGCAGTACTTC
TRBJ1-2,-,TRBV10-3,many,CAITQDNKGYGYTF,TGTGCCATCACCCAAGACAACAAAGGGTATGGCTACACCTTC
TRBJ2-1,-,TRBV7-3,-,CASSGGSSYNEQFF,TGTGCCAGCAGCGGGGGAAGCTCCTACAATGAGCAGTTCTTC
TRBJ1-4,-,TRBV15,-,CATSAHAGPAEKLFF,TGTGCCACCAGCGCGCATGCTGGGCCGGCGGAAAAACTGTTTTTT
TRBJ2-5,-,TRBV12-3/TRBV12-4,many,CASSLASREETQYF,TGTGCCAGCAGTTTAGCGTCCAGGGAAGAGACCCAGTACTTC